The 26 T cell receptor beta chains presented below share a single source sample, sequenced in a study of cytomegalovirus exposure and HLA in healthy donors. Here immunoSEQ multiplex PCR was the method, and the copy in TCRdb shows in-frame clones only, minus some. This sample has about 240,000 clones, with approximately 86% found just once. Sequenced sample: PBMCs. These receptors were taken from a woman aged 30 to 39 in good health and CMV-seropositive.

The V gene is TRBV9, the J gene TRBJ2-3; 10 nucleotides line up with TRBD2. Germline V gives CDR1 SGDLS, CDR2 YYNGEE. J was trimmed by 3 bases and V by 0 bases; bases with no gene match: 10. This CDR3 spans 18 amino acids. CDR3 amino acids: CASSVAISSGSWTDTQYF. CDR3 nucleotide sequence: TGTGCCAGCAGCGTAGCCATATCTAGCGGGAGCTGGACAGATACGCAGTATTTT. Filled out from reference TRBV9 and TRBJ2-3, the complete variable domain reads DSGVTQTPKHLITATGQRVTLRCSPRSGDLSVYWYQQSLDQGLQFLIQYYNGEERAKGNILERFSAQQFPDLHSELNLSSLELGDSALYFCASSVAISSGSWTDTQYFGPGTRLTVL.

V and J are TRBV7-3 and TRBJ2-1; possible D gene TRBD2, 6 bases. The CDR3 totals 14 residues. V was pared by 1 base and J by 7 bases, with 11 bases between. Germline CDR1 is SGHTA and CDR2 is FQGTGA. The CDR3 loop reads CASSLSGTQNEQFF. CDR3 DNA sequence: TGTGCCAGCAGCTTAAGTGGGACTCAAAATGAGCAGTTCTTC.

This chain uses TRBV4-1 with TRBJ1-2, with unresolved D. Trimming took 1 base from V and 8 from J, leaving 20 bases between them. Germline loops: CDR1 MGHRA, CDR2 YSYEKL. The CDR3 has 16 residues. DNA for the CDR3: TGCGCCAGCAGCCAAGTAGCGGGCACCTCTACTGGGGGCTACACCTTC. Protein: CASSQVAGTSTGGYTF.

The rearrangement links TRBV20-1 to TRBJ1-1; maybe TRBD1 (5 bases). Trimming cost V 7 bases and J 5 bases, with 11 bases left between them. The germline V gene has CDR1 DFQATT and CDR2 SNEGSKA (reference sequence). This CDR3 is 11 amino acids long. The CDR3 here is CSGQLRTEAFF. For the CDR3, the DNA is TGCAGTGGACAGCTTCGGACTGAAGCTTTCTTT.

This chain uses TRBV28 with TRBJ1-2, with TRBD1 matching 12 bases. V was pared by 11 bases and J by 6 bases, with 13 bases of the junction left unmatched. The CDR3 consists of 15 residues. Germline CDR1 reads MDHEN; CDR2 reads SYDVKM. The CDR3 DNA reads TGTGCCGGATACGGCGGGACAGGGGGCAAGAATGGCTACACCTTC. It codes for CAGYGGTGGKNGYTF.

V and J are TRBV4-1 and TRBJ2-7; no firm D call. Germline V lookup: CDR1 MGHRA, CDR2 YSYEKL. Between the trimmed V and J ends, which lost 1 base and 4 bases, there was a span of 11 bases. The CDR3 sequence is 14 residues long. The CDR3 DNA reads TGCGCCAGCAGCCAAGTTGGTTTACTATACGAGCAGTACTTC. Residues: CASSQVGLLYEQYF.

The V gene is TRBV23-1, the J gene TRBJ2-6; 7 nucleotides agree with TRBD1. TRBV23-1 carries the ORF label, with uncertain function. CDR3 length equals 20 residues. V shed 7 bases, J shed 1 base, and the junction held 19 bases outside the gene matches. CDR3 bases: TGCGCCAGCACCTCCCCCGTCGGGACAGCCCACTTATCTGGGGCCAACGTCCTGACTTTC. Protein product: CASTSPVGTAHLSGANVLTF.

J is TRBJ2-2 and V is TRBV6-1, with D possibly being TRBD1 (5 bases). CDR1 and CDR2 from the germline V gene are MNHNS and SASEGT. Trimming removed 6 bases from V and 9 bases from J, with 23 bases in between. This CDR3 has 16 residues. The CDR3 protein is CASSETPQGYDRELFF. The CDR3 bases are TGTGCCAGCAGCGAAACACCTCAGGGATATGATAGGGAGCTGTTTTTT.

For the CDR3, the DNA is TGTGCCAGCAGCCACCCGGGACTCGACTACGAGCAGTACTTC. Its translation is CASSHPGLDYEQYF. The V gene is TRBV11-1, the J gene TRBJ2-7; possibly TRBD2 for D (6 bases). Germline CDR1 reads SGHAT; CDR2 reads FQDESV (reference sequence). The CDR3 consists of 14 residues. The ends were cut back, 5 bases at V and 3 bases at J, with 14 bases in the middle. The entire variable domain, with the rest obtained from reference TRBV11-1 and TRBJ2-7, is as follows: EAEVAQSPRYKITEKSQAVAFWCDPISGHATLYWYRQILGQGPELLVQFQDESVVDDSQLPKDRFSAERLKGVDSTLKIQPAELGDSAMYLCASSHPGLDYEQYFGPGTRLTVT.

This clone was detected a few times. The rearrangement joins TRBV6-1 to TRBJ1-2; D is possibly TRBD1 (6 bases). This CDR3 has 13 amino acids. Trimming took 6 bases from V and 7 from J, leaving 15 bases between them. Germline values: CDR1 MNHNS, CDR2 SASEGT. CDR3 DNA sequence: TGTGCCAGCAGATTAAAGACAGGCCCTGGCTACACCTTC. It yields the protein CASRLKTGPGYTF.

This chain uses TRBV19 with TRBJ2-6; TRBD1 agrees at 7 bases. Germline V gene lookup returns CDR1 LNHDA and CDR2 SQIVND (reference sequence). V trimming: 4 bases; J trimming: 7 bases; junction bases outside the gene matches: 4. The length of the CDR3 is 14 residues. The CDR3 loop reads CASSNTGVANVLTF. The CDR3 DNA is TGTGCCAGTAGTAATACAGGGGTTGCCAACGTCCTGACTTTC.

The J gene is TRBJ2-7, the V gene TRBV30; a possible D gene is TRBD1 (5 bases). The CDR3 has 13 residues. From germline, CDR1 is GTSNPN and CDR2 SVGIG (reference sequence). Trimming stripped 0 bases from V and 6 bases from J, with 12 bases between. CDR3 in DNA: TGTGCCTGGAGTGTAGTACCACAGGCCGAGCAGTACTTC. Its protein is CAWSVVPQAEQYF. Together with reference TRBV30 and TRBJ2-7, the CDR3 gives the full variable domain: SQTIHQWPATLVQPVGSPLSLECTVEGTSNPNLYWYRQAAGRGLQLLFYSVGIGQISSEVPQNLSASRPQDRQFILSSKKLLLSDSGFYLCAWSVVPQAEQYFGPGTRLTVT.

J is TRBJ2-1 and V is TRBV19; the match to TRBD2 covers 11 bases. Germline CDR1 and CDR2: LNHDA and SQIVND (reference sequence). V was pared by 5 bases and J by 2 bases, with 8 bases of the junction left unmatched. This CDR3 contains 17 residues. Here the CDR3 DNA reads TGTGCCAGTAGTGCCCGACTAGCGGGAAAACCCTACAATGAGCAGTTCTTC. This encodes CASSARLAGKPYNEQFF.

The J gene is TRBJ1-1, the V gene TRBV18; D is unresolved. The length of the CDR3 is 13 residues. Between the trimmed V and J ends, which lost 5 bases and 1 base, there was a span of 8 bases. Germline-derived CDR1 and CDR2 are KGHSH and LQKENI. CDR3 coding DNA: TGTGCCAGCTCAGATTGGCAGAACACTGAAGCTTTCTTT. It is translated as CASSDWQNTEAFF.

The genes are TRBV29-1 and TRBJ2-7; 14 positions agree with TRBD2. V lost 3 bases and J lost 4; bases outside the gene matches: 8. The CDR3 covers 16 residues. Germline CDR1 is SQVTM and CDR2 is ANQGSEA. This CDR3 is CSVDGTSGSELYEQYF. CDR3 in DNA: TGCAGCGTTGACGGGACTAGCGGGAGCGAGTTGTACGAGCAGTACTTC.

J is TRBJ2-5 and V is TRBV5-1; 10 nucleotides line up with TRBD2. The CDR3 is 16 residues long. CDR1 and CDR2 from the germline V gene are SGHRS and YFSETQ. V dropped 0 bases and J dropped 5; count of bases not matched to a gene: 7. CDR3 loop: CASSLASSGSRETQYF. The CDR3 DNA reads as TGCGCCAGCAGCTTGGCCTCTAGCGGGAGTAGGGAGACCCAGTACTTC. The variable domain in full, completed from reference TRBV5-1 and TRBJ2-5, reads KAGVTQTPRYLIKTRGQQVTLSCSPISGHRSVSWYQQTPGQGLQFLFEYFSETQRNKGNFPGRFSGRQFSNSRSEMNVSTLELGDSALYLCASSLASSGSRETQYFGPGTRLLVL.

The chain recombines TRBV7-9 with TRBJ2-1; 12 bases match TRBD2. Germline values: CDR1 SEHNR, CDR2 FQNEAQ (reference sequence). V lost 8 bases and J lost 0; bases outside the gene matches: 5. This CDR3 has 16 residues. The CDR3 region has the DNA TGTGCCAGCGGTCTAGCGGGAGGGTTCTCCTACAATGAGCAGTTCTTC. Translating gives CASGLAGGFSYNEQFF.

The V and J genes are TRBV6-5 and TRBJ2-6, with D possibly being TRBD2 (5 bases). V lost 2 bases to trimming and J lost 4 bases, with 12 bases between them. The CDR3 contains 16 residues. Germline assignment: CDR1 MNHEY and CDR2 SVGAGI. CDR3 bases: TGTGCCAGCAGTTACAGCGGCTCCCTAGGGGCCAACGTCCTGACTTTC. Protein product: CASSYSGSLGANVLTF.

The V gene is TRBV2, the J gene TRBJ1-1; D may be TRBD1 (6 bases). The germline V and J ends were trimmed by 7 bases and 4 bases, with 13 bases remaining between them. The V gene's germline CDR1 is SNHLY and CDR2 FYNNEI. The CDR3 is 13 amino acids. In DNA form, the CDR3 reads TGTGCCAGCATCTGGGAGGGGGGCACTGAAGCTTTCTTT. Encoded protein: CASIWEGGTEAFF.

V gene TRBV6-1 combines with J gene TRBJ1-1; D perhaps matches TRBD1 (5 bases). Germline CDR1 is MNHNS and CDR2 is SASEGT. V lost 6 bases and J lost 5, with 13 bases in between. CDR3 length: 13 residues. CDR3 amino acids: CASSDGSGTEAFF. The DNA for the CDR3 is TGTGCCAGCAGCGACGGGTCAGGGACTGAAGCTTTCTTT.

This chain links TRBV30 with TRBJ2-7; 13 bases are a match to TRBD2. The germline V gene encodes CDR1 GTSNPN and CDR2 SVGIG (reference sequence). The V segment lost 2 bases and the J segment 6 bases; nucleotides outside the gene matches: 7. CDR3 length: 15 amino acids. CDR3 coding DNA: TGTGCCTGGAGTCCCGGACTAGCGGGAGCAGCCGAGCAGTACTTC. Its translation is CAWSPGLAGAAEQYF.

The rearrangement links TRBV28 to TRBJ1-5; no reliable D call. In germline, CDR1 is MDHEN, CDR2 SYDVKM. CDR3 size: 13 residues. The V end was cut by 2 bases, the J end by 1 base, with 3 bases between. CDR3 DNA: TGTGCCAGCAGTTTAGGCAGCAATCAGCCCCAGCATTTT. Translation: CASSLGSNQPQHF.

The chain couples TRBV10-1 to TRBJ1-1; 11 bases match TRBD1. V lost 6 bases and J lost 3; bases outside the gene matches: 21. This CDR3 contains 20 residues. Looked up from germline, CDR1 is WNHNN and CDR2 is SYGVQD (reference sequence). The CDR3 sequence is CASRAPTPDRGRRVDTEAFF. In DNA, the CDR3 is TGCGCCAGCAGGGCTCCCACCCCGGACAGGGGGCGCCGAGTCGACACTGAAGCTTTCTTT.

This clone has only one observation. This chain connects TRBV29-1 to TRBJ1-4; 9 positions match TRBD1. V was pared by 7 bases and J by 5 bases, with 2 bases of the junction left unmatched. The CDR3 covers 12 residues. Germline V gene lookup returns CDR1 SQVTM and CDR2 ANQGSEA. CDR3 in DNA: TGCAGCGCAGGACAGGGGAATGAAAAACTGTTTTTT. Translation gives CSAGQGNEKLFF.

This clone is a singleton in its sample. The V gene is TRBV28, the J gene TRBJ2-7; D might be TRBD2 (5 bases). Trimming removed 7 bases from V and 2 bases from J, with 15 bases in between. The CDR3 covers 14 residues. Germline assignment: CDR1 MDHEN and CDR2 SYDVKM. The CDR3 reads CASTSGSGPYEQYF. The CDR3 DNA sequence: TGTGCCAGCACCTCGGGGAGCGGACCCTACGAGCAGTACTTC.

In this sample, this clone turned up a few times. The chain combines TRBV7-2 with TRBJ2-7, with D uncertain. The CDR3 is 14 amino acids. The V gene's germline CDR1 is SGHTA and CDR2 FQGNSA. The ends were cut back, 4 bases at V and 9 bases at J, with 19 bases in the middle. The CDR3 protein is CASSSNSPDWVQYF. CDR3 nucleotide sequence: TGTGCCAGCAGCTCCAATTCTCCTGACTGGGTGCAGTACTTC.